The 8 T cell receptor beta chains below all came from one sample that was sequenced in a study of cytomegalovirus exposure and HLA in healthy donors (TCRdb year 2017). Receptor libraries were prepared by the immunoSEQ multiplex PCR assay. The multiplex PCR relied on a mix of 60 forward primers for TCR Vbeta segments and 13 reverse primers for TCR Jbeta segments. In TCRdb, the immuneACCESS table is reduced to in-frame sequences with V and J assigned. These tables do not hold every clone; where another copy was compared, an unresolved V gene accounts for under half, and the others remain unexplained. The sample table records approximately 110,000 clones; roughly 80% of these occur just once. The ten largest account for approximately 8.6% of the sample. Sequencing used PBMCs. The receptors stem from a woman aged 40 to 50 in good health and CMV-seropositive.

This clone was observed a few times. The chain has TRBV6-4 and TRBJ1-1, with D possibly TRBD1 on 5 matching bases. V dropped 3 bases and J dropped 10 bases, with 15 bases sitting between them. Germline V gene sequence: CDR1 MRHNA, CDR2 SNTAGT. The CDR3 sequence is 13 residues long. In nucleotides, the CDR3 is TGTGCCAGCAGTGAAGTGCGGGGCGGGATAGCTTTCTTT. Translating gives CASSEVRGGIAFF.

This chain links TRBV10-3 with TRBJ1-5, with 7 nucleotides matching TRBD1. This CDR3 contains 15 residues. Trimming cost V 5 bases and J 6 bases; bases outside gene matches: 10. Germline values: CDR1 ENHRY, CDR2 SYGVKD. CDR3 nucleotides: TGTGCCATCAGTATGACAGGGAGTCTAACTCAGCCCCAGCATTTT. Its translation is CAISMTGSLTQPQHF.

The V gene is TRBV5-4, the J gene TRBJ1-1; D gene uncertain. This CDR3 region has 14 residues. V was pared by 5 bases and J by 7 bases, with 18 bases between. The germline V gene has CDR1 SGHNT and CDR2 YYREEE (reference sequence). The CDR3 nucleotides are TGTGCCAGCAGTCCCTCCGTGGCGGAGGGTGAAGCTTTCTTT. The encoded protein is CASSPSVAEGEAFF.

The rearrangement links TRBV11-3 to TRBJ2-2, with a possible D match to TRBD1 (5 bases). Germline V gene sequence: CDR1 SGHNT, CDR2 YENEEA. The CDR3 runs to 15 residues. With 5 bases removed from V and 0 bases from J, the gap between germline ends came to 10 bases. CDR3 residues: CASSPRDSNTGELFF. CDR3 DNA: TGTGCCAGCAGCCCCAGGGATTCGAACACCGGGGAGCTGTTTTTT.

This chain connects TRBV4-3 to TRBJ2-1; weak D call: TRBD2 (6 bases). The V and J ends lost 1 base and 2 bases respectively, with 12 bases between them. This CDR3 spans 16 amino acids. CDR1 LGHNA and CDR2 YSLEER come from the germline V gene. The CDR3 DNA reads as TGCGCCAGCAGCCAAGTTGCGGGGAGCCCCTACAATGAGCAGTTCTTC. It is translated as CASSQVAGSPYNEQFF.

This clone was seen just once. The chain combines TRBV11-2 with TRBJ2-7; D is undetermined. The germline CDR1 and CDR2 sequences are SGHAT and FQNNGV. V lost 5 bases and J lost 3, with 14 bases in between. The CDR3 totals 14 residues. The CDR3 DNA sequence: TGTGCCAGCAGCCCCGGGTGGGTAGGCTACGAGCAGTACTTC. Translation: CASSPGWVGYEQYF.

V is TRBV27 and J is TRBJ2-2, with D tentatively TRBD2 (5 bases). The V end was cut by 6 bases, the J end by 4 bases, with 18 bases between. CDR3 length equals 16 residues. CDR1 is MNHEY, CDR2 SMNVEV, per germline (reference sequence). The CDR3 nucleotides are TGTGCCAGCAGCCCAACAGACTACTACAGCACCGGGGAGCTGTTTTTT. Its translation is CASSPTDYYSTGELFF.

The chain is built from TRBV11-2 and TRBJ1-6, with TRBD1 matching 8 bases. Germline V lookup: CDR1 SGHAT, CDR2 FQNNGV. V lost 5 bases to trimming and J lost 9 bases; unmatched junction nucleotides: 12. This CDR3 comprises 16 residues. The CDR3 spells CASSPAGWTGISPLHF. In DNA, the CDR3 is TGTGCCAGCAGCCCAGCCGGTTGGACAGGGATTTCACCCCTCCACTTT.